In its sample, the clone carrying this T cell receptor beta chain was seen a few times. What it recognizes is unknown. This sample is part of a study of T-cell reconstitution after alpha-beta-depleted transplantation in children. Preparation of the TCRbeta library involved a method that used unique molecular identifiers. MiXCR, applied by TCRdb to the PCR reads, yields one record per CDR3 protein. In the table there are roughly 420,000 distinct CDR3 sequences, 15% to 20% of which are singletons. General study points: Several hundred expanded graft clones reportedly supplied alpha-beta T cells about two months after transplant. Among T cells one year after transplant, newly produced cells accounted for most counts and diversity.

Sequences were derived from PBMCs, mostly from graft donor cells, sampled 360 days after TCRalphabeta/CD19-depleted stem cell transplant. This receptor was obtained from a boy younger than two who had a stem cell transplant for Wiskott-Aldrich syndrome, so the T cells may come from the graft donor.

The CDR3 region is CASSYGVAYNEQFF. Written as DNA, the CDR3 is TGTGCCAGCAGTTACGGGGTAGCTTACAATGAGCAGTTCTTC. V is TRBV6-5 and J is TRBJ2-1; D not resolved. Trimming removed 2 bases at V and 4 bases at J, with 9 bases between. The length of the CDR3 is 14 residues. Germline V CDR1 and CDR2: MNHEY, SVGAGI.